This T cell receptor beta chain was identified in a study of beta chain features in type 1 diabetes. Across the whole study: Sorted cell examination encompassed about 110,000,000 cells across all samples.

Note on this clone: Its antigen is unidentified.

Overall study findings and caveats: There was a moderate but significant shortening of TCRB CDR3s in all four CD4+ subsets of Type 1 diabetes patients.

Sequenced material consisted of expressed TCRB transcripts (all of the isolated RNA was reverse transcribed). Generated by immunoSEQ multiplex PCR, the TCRdb table keeps only in-frame clones and is missing some. The data hold around 180,000 clones, with under 9.5% observed a single time. The germline CDR1 and CDR2 sequences are LNHDA and SQIVND (reference sequence). The CDR3 covers 17 residues. V lost 0 bases and J lost 4; bases outside the gene matches: 9. The chain employs TRBV19 and TRBJ2-3; 8 positions agree with TRBD2. The sequence came from a man aged 18-30 years with type 1 diabetes. The sample was central memory CD4+ T cells from blood. The CDR3 nucleotides read TGTGCCAGTAGTATAGATCGGCGCGGGGGGCGCGCAGATACGCAGTATTTT. Translated, it gives CASSIDRRGGRADTQYF.